This T cell receptor (beta chain) stems from a study of Ad26.COV2.S vaccination and SARS-CoV-2 variants (dated by TCRdb to about 2021). For context, the study as a whole: Vaccine-arm donors were drawn from COV1001, a multicentre, randomized, double-blind, placebo-controlled phase I-IIa trial of Ad26.COV2.S in healthy adults. Ad26.COV2.S was administered intramuscularly at 5 x 10^10 or 1 x 10^11 viral particles, either as a single shot or as two shots given 56 days apart. Investigators remained blinded to trial group allocation during experiments and outcome assessment. Trial participants were randomized into five groups of five, in which low-dose or high-dose Ad26.COV2.S was given once or twice, or placebo was given on both occasions. A total of around 32 samples were included in the TCR-sequenced set, comprising about 20 Ad26.COV2.S vaccine recipients, 5 placebo recipients and 8 SARS-CoV-2 convalescent individuals. Sequencing of the TCRbeta repertoire served to evaluate the specificity and breadth of SARS-CoV-2-reactive T cell receptors following Ad26.COV2.S vaccination.

Only one count was recorded for this clone. Its specific antigen is unknown. Per-base quality was not reported, and no clone a single base away is much larger than it. CDR3 length: 13 amino acids, cysteine to phenylalanine. Here the CDR3 DNA is all that survives: 39 bases in frame from base 1. The germline V gene provides CDR1 ENHRY and CDR2 SYGVKD. V is shortened by 11 bases, J by 2 bases, and the region joining them spans 10 bases. This specimen's treatment or condition label, per the study, means: 19 received Ad26.COV2.S at low or high dose, single or two shots; several received placebo; per-sample allocation not given. For vaccine and placebo recipients, repertoires were sequenced using samples collected on day 63 after the first injection. In Cohort 1b, about 27 adults aged 18-55 years were enrolled at a single site in Boston, USA, between 29 July and 7 August 2020. Ad26.COV2.S was a replication-incompetent adenovirus type 26 vector that expressed a prefusion-stabilized SARS-CoV-2 spike protein derived from the original Wuhan strain.

Beyond this particular receptor, the publication reports: The authors noted that the TCR breadth and depth analyses may have underestimated total T cell responses. After vaccination, substantial breadth of spike-specific CD8+ and CD4+ T cell responses was reported. Ad26.COV2.S recipients had higher spike-specific TCR breadth than placebo recipients (P = 0.0014). Comparing responses between vaccine doses or regimens was not something the study was powered to do. Non-spike TCR breadth was comparable between vaccine and placebo recipients, consistent with the vaccine containing only spike.

The immunoSEQ Assay was used to sequence TCRbeta CDR3 regions. After extraction, genomic DNA underwent amplification by bias-controlled multiplex PCR, followed by high-throughput sequencing. The authors' pipeline ran thus. Collapsing and filtering of sequences were performed to quantify the absolute abundance of each unique TCRbeta CDR3 region. T cell fraction was estimated by normalization of TCRbeta template counts to usable DNA, with usable DNA being measured through amplification of reference genes present in all nucleated cells. Repertoire TCRs were annotated as SARS-CoV-2-specific when V gene, CDR3 amino acid sequence and J gene were exactly matched to a known reactive TCR set. The reference SARS-CoV-2 TCR set was derived from MIRA and filtered for enrichment in COVID-19-positive ImmuneCODE repertoires, a step that removed public or cross-reactive TCRs. Drawing on the MIRA antigens, annotated TCRs were analysed further at the level of specific ORF or position within ORF. Depth was the summed frequency of annotated unique rearrangements, while breadth was defined as annotated unique rearrangements over total unique productive rearrangements. TCR breadth was compared between groups using two-sided Wilcoxon rank-sum tests. Entries here come from immuneACCESS through TCRdb and include only in-frame sequences with V and J called. Some clones fail to appear in such tables; in the studies checked, an unresolved V gene covers under half of the shortfall, and the cause of the remainder is unknown. D and trimming were read from the DNA, whereas the V and J calls and clone size are those reported in that table. The sample records roughly 240,000 clones, roughly 90% of which are singletons. Of the sample, over 8.5% is held by the ten largest clones.

The V and J segments used are TRBV10-3 and TRBJ2-6; tentative D gene TRBD1, with 5 bases matching. This clonotype was sampled from a person between 18 and 65 years old who received the Ad26.COV2.S COVID-19 vaccine or a placebo. Sequenced here: peripheral blood, sampled in a trial of Ad26.COV2.S vaccine versus placebo. This receptor carries the CDR3 CAAWGPGANVLTF. The DNA is TGTGCCGCTTGGGGCCCTGGGGCCAACGTCCTGACTTTC.